These 22 T cell receptor beta chains were all obtained from the same sample, sequenced in a study of identical twins. From the 5' RACE reads, TCRdb called clonotypes with MiXCR, one entry per CDR3 protein. Here the sample spans some 1,700,000 distinct CDR3 sequences, 32% being singletons. The source material was cord blood. The source is a newborn girl in good health.

This chain connects TRBV11-2 to TRBJ2-1; D is perhaps TRBD2 (6 bases). The V end lost 1 base, the J end lost 8 bases, and 12 bases lay between the germline ends. CDR1 and CDR2 (germline): SGHAT, FQNNGV. This CDR3 is 14 amino acids long. For the CDR3, the DNA is TGTGCCAGCAGCTTAGTACTAGCCTGGGATGAGCAGTTCTTC. Encoded protein: CASSLVLAWDEQFF.

CDR3 region: CSARVPSGVFQETQYF. The CDR3 coding sequence is TGCAGTGCTAGAGTACCTAGCGGGGTATTCCAAGAGACCCAGTACTTC. The chain combines TRBV20-1 with TRBJ2-5; 9 bases agree with TRBD2. This CDR3 is built from 16 residues. V was pared by 1 base and J by 1 base, with 7 bases of the junction left unmatched. Germline-derived CDR1 and CDR2 are DFQATT and SNEGSKA (reference sequence).

This clonotype was observed a handful of times. The chain links TRBV29-1 to TRBJ2-1; 8 positions agree with TRBD2. The CDR3 has 16 residues. Unmatched junction bases numbered 16, after V lost 3 bases and J lost 9 bases. From germline, CDR1 is SQVTM and CDR2 ANQGSEA. The CDR3 protein is CSVDLLSSGGIVEQFF. The CDR3 coding sequence is TGCAGCGTTGATTTACTATCCAGCGGGGGAATTGTTGAGCAGTTCTTC.

The chain couples TRBV5-1 to TRBJ2-4, with TRBD1 as a possible D gene (6 bases). The DNA end lines up better with TRBJ2-7; the J call may be wrong. CDR3 size: 12 residues. The germline V gene has CDR1 SGHRS and CDR2 YFSETQ. The CDR3: CASSGHRAEQYF. DNA for the CDR3: TGCGCCAGCAGCGGACACAGGGCCGAGCAGTACTTC.

The rearrangement joins TRBV6-2 or TRBV6-3 to TRBJ1-2; D remains ambiguous. CDR3 length equals 19 residues. V shed 0 bases and J shed 4 bases, with 24 bases lying between them. Germline values: CDR1 MNHEY, CDR2 SVGEGT. CDR3 residues: CASSYSYLTDGQAFYGYTF. The CDR3 DNA follows: TGTGCCAGCAGTTACTCATACCTTACAGACGGGCAGGCTTTCTATGGCTACACCTTC.

This clonotype came up a few times. The chain is built from TRBV7-2 and TRBJ2-1; 14 bases fit TRBD2. The end of the DNA fits TRBJ2-7 better, so the J call may be wrong. Germline lookup yields CDR1 SGHTA and CDR2 FQGNSA. The CDR3 has 17 residues. CDR3 sequence (DNA): TGTGCCAGCAGCTTAGTTGGGACTAGCGGGAGCCACGATGAGCAGTACTTC. Its translation is CASSLVGTSGSHDEQYF.

The chain couples TRBV5-1 to TRBJ1-1; D not resolved. Germline CDR1 is SGHRS and CDR2 is YFSETQ. With 3 bases removed from V and 5 bases from J, the gap between germline ends came to 11 bases. The CDR3 runs to 13 residues. The chain's CDR3 is CASSSNNPTEAFF. In DNA, the CDR3 is TGCGCCAGCAGCTCGAACAACCCAACTGAAGCTTTCTTT.

Written as DNA, the CDR3 is TGCGCCAGCAGCTTGGGTTCGGGAGCGGGGACTGGGACCTACAATGAGCAGTACTTC. It is translated as CASSLGSGAGTGTYNEQYF. The V and J genes are TRBV5-1 and TRBJ2-1; 7 bases line up with TRBD2. The closer fit of TRBJ2-7 to the DNA end suggests the J call may be wrong. The V gene's germline CDR1 is SGHRS and CDR2 YFSETQ. This CDR3 comprises 19 residues.

This clonotype was seen a single time. This rearrangement joins TRBV27 to TRBJ1-2; 9 nucleotides align to TRBD1. CDR1 and CDR2 from the germline V gene are MNHEY and SMNVEV (reference sequence). With V trimmed by 4 bases and J by 7 bases, 10 bases remained unmatched. This CDR3 region has 15 residues. CDR3 in DNA: TGTGCCAGCAGTTCCATCTGGGGACAGGGAGCTGGCTACACCTTC. Protein: CASSSIWGQGAGYTF.

This sequence joins TRBV12-3 or TRBV12-4 and TRBJ2-7; TRBD1 aligns across 9 bases. Germline trimming cut 5 bases from V and 4 bases from J; bases unmatched to any gene: 9. The CDR3 runs to 15 residues. The CDR3 bases are TGTGCCAGCAGTCGCCCAGGGACAGGGTATTACGAGCAGTACTTC. Translated, it gives CASSRPGTGYYEQYF.

This clonotype turned up a few times. The chain employs TRBV28 and TRBJ2-3; TRBD2 agrees at 7 bases. This CDR3 region has 17 residues. Germline CDR1 is MDHEN and CDR2 is SYDVKM. The V and J ends lost 0 bases and 2 bases, in that order; junction bases with no gene match: 8. The chain's CDR3 is CASSLWASGGPTDTQYF. CDR3 in DNA: TGTGCCAGCAGTTTATGGGCTAGCGGAGGCCCCACAGATACGCAGTATTTT.

This chain uses TRBV20-1 with TRBJ2-7; tentative D call: TRBD2 (6 bases). CDR1 DFQATT and CDR2 SNEGSKA come from the germline V gene (reference sequence). V was clipped by 5 bases and J by 2 bases, with 16 bases between them. The CDR3 is made up of 14 amino acids. The CDR3 region is CSAWDFGPPYEQYF. In nucleotides, the CDR3 is TGCAGTGCTTGGGACTTTGGCCCCCCCTACGAGCAGTACTTC.

The chain has TRBV28 and TRBJ2-1; no clear D. This CDR3 has 13 residues. V lost 4 bases, J lost 8 bases, and 12 bases lay in between. Germline V gives CDR1 MDHEN, CDR2 SYDVKM. The CDR3: CASSSTLGDEQFF. CDR3 DNA: TGTGCCAGCAGTTCAACATTAGGCGATGAGCAGTTCTTC.

This clonotype was seen once. A read error is possible here, since a much larger clone lies one base away. CDR3 nucleotides: TGTGCCATCAGTGGGTCGAATCAGGGACCCTACACAGATACGCAGTATTTT. Translation gives CAISGSNQGPYTDTQYF. The chain uses TRBV10-3 and TRBJ2-3; TRBD1 or TRBD2 may be the D gene (5 bases each). Trimming removed 4 bases at V and 2 bases at J, with 19 bases between. The CDR3 extends over 17 amino acids. The germline V gene has CDR1 ENHRY and CDR2 SYGVKD.

There are many counts of this clonotype. This chain uses TRBV12-5 with TRBJ2-7; D is unclear. The germline V and J ends were trimmed by 4 bases and 6 bases, with 7 bases remaining between them. Germline V gives CDR1 LGHNT, CDR2 FRNRAP. The CDR3 runs to 11 residues. The chain's CDR3 is CASGSSAEQYF. The CDR3 nucleotides read TGTGCTAGTGGTTCTTCCGCCGAGCAGTACTTC. Based on the CDR3 plus reference TRBV12-5 and TRBJ2-7, the full variable domain is DARVTQTPRHKVTEMGQEVTMRCQPILGHNTVFWYRQTMMQGLELLAYFRNRAPLDDSGMPKDRFSAEMPDATLATLKIQPSEPRDSAVYFCASGSSAEQYFGPGTRLTVT.

Only one count was recorded for this clonotype. CDR3 in DNA: TGCAGTGTATTCCTCAGGACAGGTCTCTCCTACGAGCAGTACTTC. It yields the protein CSVFLRTGLSYEQYF. This rearrangement joins TRBV20-1 to TRBJ2-7, with 7 bases fitting TRBD1. CDR1 is DFQATT and CDR2 is SNEGSKA in the germline V gene (reference sequence). The V segment lost 7 bases and the J segment 0 bases; nucleotides outside the gene matches: 12. The CDR3 consists of 15 residues.

This sequence joins TRBV21-1 and TRBJ2-2; the DNA was not used to check the table's D call, TRBD1. TRBV21-1 is assigned pseudogene status. The CDR3 covers 15 residues. CDR3 sequence: CASISDRGPPGELFF. CDR3 nucleotides: TGTGCCAGCATCTCCGACAGGGGGCCCCCCGGGGAGCTGTTTTTT.

CDR3 sequence reads: CASSLAGTGGFTDTQYF. Written as DNA, the CDR3 is TGCGCCAGCAGCTTGGCCGGGACAGGGGGTTTCACAGATACGCAGTATTTT. The J gene is TRBJ2-3, the V gene TRBV5-1; 11 nucleotides align to TRBD1. The CDR3 extends over 17 amino acids. Germline V gene data show CDR1 as SGHRS and CDR2 as YFSETQ. V shed 0 bases, J shed 2 bases, and the junction held 5 bases outside the gene matches.

The J gene is TRBJ1-1, the V gene TRBV5-1; D gene ambiguous. The V end lost 0 bases, the J end lost 6 bases, and 15 bases lay between the germline ends. The germline V gene encodes CDR1 SGHRS and CDR2 YFSETQ. The CDR3 has 15 residues. The CDR3 coding sequence is TGCGCCAGCAGCTTGGGTACAGTTGGATTGGCTGAAGCTTTCTTT. This gives the protein CASSLGTVGLAEAFF.

DNA of the CDR3: TGTGCCATCATGGGCGGGATCTCCTACGAGCAGTACTTC. Translating it yields CAIMGGISYEQYF. The gene calls are TRBV10-3 and TRBJ2-7; a weak D match, TRBD2 (6 bases). The germline gives CDR1 ENHRY, CDR2 SYGVKD. The V gene lost 7 bases and the J gene lost 0 bases, with 10 bases spanning the gap. The CDR3 is made up of 13 amino acids.

The rearrangement uses TRBV10-3 and TRBJ2-5, with 10 bases fitting TRBD2. After removal of 3 bases from V and 11 bases from J, the junction contained 15 bases not matched to a gene. This CDR3 comprises 16 residues. Germline CDR1 is ENHRY and CDR2 is SYGVKD. The CDR3 is CAISDFPGTSAGGQYF. The CDR3 region has the DNA TGTGCCATCAGTGACTTTCCGGGGACTAGCGCGGGGGGGCAGTACTTC.

There are a few counts of this clonotype. The chain recombines TRBV4-2 with TRBJ2-7; TRBD2 aligns across 7 bases. V lost 0 bases to trimming and J lost 2 bases; unmatched junction nucleotides: 7. The CDR3 is made up of 16 amino acids. CDR1 is LGHNA, CDR2 YNFKEQ, per germline. The CDR3 DNA follows: TGTGCCAGCAGCCAAGAGGGGTCTAGCGGAGCCTACGAGCAGTACTTC. It translates to CASSQEGSSGAYEQYF.